Detailed here is one T cell receptor beta chain. Per the original methods: Amplification of reference gene primers provided the estimated nucleated cell counts. The method was immunoSEQ multiplex PCR; TCRdb's version includes in-frame clones alone and lacks a portion of them. V and J calls and clone size are as listed in that table; D and trimming were resolved from the DNA. The data hold a few hundred thousand clones, with more than 65% observed a single time. CDR3 length: 14 amino acids. V was shortened by 5 bases and J by 8 bases, with 13 bases between the two germline ends. The germline V gene encodes CDR1 SEHNR and CDR2 FQNEAQ (reference sequence). This sample is part of a study of blood T cell repertoires in COVID-19.

The chain employs TRBV7-9 and TRBJ1-6; D is ambiguous. The sequence came from a man in his forties who had recovered from COVID-19. Input material: peripheral blood. The chain's CDR3 is CASSGPAFHSPLHF. CDR3 DNA: TGTGCCAGCAGCGGGCCGGCCTTCCATTCACCCCTCCACTTT. The full variable domain, with the rest looked up from reference TRBV7-9 and TRBJ1-6, is DTGVSQNPRHKITKRGQNVTFRCDPISEHNRLYWYRQTLGQGPEFLTYFQNEAQLEKSRLLSDRFSAERPKGSFSTLEIQRTEQGDSAMYLCASSGPAFHSPLHFGNGTRLTVT.